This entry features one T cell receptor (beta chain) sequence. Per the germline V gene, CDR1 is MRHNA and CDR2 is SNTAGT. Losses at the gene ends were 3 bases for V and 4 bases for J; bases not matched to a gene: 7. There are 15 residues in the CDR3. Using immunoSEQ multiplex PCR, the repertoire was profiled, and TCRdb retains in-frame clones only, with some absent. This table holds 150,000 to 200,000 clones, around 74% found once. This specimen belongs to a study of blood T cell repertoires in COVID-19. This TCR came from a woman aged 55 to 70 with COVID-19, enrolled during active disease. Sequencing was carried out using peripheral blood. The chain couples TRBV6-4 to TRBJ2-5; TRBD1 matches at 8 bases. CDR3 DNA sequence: TGTGCCAGCAGTGAATATGGGACAGGTCTAGAGACCCAGTACTTC. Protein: CASSEYGTGLETQYF.